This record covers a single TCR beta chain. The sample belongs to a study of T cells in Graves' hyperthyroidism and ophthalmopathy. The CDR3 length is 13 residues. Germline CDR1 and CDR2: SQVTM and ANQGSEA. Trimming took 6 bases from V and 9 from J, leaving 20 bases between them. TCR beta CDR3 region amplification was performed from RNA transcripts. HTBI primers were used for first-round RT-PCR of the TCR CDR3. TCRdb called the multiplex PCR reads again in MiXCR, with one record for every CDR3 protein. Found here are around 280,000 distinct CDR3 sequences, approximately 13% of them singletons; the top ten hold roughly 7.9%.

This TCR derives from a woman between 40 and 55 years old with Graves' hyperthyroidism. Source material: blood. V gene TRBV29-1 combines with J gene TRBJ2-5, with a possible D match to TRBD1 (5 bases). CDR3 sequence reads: CSVQKGRVKAQYF. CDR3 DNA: TGCAGCGTGCAAAAGGGGCGAGTAAAGGCCCAGTACTTC.